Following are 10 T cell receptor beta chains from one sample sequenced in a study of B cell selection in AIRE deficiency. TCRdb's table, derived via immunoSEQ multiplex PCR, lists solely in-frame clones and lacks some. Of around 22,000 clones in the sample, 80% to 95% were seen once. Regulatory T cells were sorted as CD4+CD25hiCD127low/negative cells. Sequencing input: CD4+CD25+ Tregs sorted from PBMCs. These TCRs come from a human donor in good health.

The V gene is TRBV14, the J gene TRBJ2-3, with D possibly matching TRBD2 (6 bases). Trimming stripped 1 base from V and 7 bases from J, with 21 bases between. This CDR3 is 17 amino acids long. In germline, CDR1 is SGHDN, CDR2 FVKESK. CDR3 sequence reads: CASSQVIGAGSSNTQYF. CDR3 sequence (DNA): TGTGCCAGCAGCCAAGTGATCGGCGCGGGGAGCTCAAATACGCAGTATTTT.

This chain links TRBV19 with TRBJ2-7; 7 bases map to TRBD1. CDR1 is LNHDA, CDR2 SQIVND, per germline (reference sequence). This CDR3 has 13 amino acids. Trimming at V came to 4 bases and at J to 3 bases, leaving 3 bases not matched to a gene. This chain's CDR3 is CASSKTGYYEQYF. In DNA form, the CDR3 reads TGTGCCAGTAGTAAGACAGGGTACTACGAGCAGTACTTC. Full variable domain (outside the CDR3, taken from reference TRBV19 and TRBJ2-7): DGGITQSPKYLFRKEGQNVTLSCEQNLNHDAMYWYRQDPGQGLRLIYYSQIVNDFQKGDIAEGYSVSREKKESFPLTVTSAQKNPTAFYLCASSKTGYYEQYFGPGTRLTVT.

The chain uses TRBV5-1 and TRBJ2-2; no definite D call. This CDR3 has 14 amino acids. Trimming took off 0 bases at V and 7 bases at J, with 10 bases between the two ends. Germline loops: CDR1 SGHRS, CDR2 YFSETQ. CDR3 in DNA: TGCGCCAGCAGCTTGGAGCAGGCCGGCGGGGAGCTGTTTTTT. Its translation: CASSLEQAGGELFF.

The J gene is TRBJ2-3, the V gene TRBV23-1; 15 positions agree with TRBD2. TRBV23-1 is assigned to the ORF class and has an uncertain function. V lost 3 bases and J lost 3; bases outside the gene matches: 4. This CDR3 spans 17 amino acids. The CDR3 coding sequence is TGCGCCAGCAGTCAGGGACTAGCGGGGGGTCGGACAGATACGCAGTATTTT. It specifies CASSQGLAGGRTDTQYF.

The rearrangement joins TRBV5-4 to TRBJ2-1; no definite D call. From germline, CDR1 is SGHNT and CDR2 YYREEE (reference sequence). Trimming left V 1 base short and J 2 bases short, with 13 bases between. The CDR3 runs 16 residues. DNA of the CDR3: TGTGCCAGCAGCTTGTATACCCCTATGGCCTACAATGAGCAGTTCTTC. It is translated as CASSLYTPMAYNEQFF.

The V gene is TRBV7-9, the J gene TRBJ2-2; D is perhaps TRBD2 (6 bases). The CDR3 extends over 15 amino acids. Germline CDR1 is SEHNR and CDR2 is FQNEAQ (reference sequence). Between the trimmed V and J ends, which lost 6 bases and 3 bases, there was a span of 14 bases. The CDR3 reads CASSFWDLYTGELFF. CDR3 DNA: TGTGCCAGCAGTTTTTGGGACTTGTACACCGGGGAGCTGTTTTTT.

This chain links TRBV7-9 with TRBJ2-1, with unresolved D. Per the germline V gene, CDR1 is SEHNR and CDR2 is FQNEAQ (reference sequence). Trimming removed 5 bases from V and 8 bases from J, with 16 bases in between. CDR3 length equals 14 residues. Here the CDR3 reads CASSVGSLLDEQFF. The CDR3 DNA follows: TGTGCCAGCAGCGTCGGATCTCTATTGGATGAGCAGTTCTTC.

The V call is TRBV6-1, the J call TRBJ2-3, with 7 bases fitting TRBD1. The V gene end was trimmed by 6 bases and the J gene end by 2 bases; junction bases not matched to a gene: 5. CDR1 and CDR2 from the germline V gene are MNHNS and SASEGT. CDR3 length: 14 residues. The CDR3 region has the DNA TGTGCCAGCAGCACAGGGGCCGACACAGATACGCAGTATTTT. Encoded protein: CASSTGADTDTQYF.

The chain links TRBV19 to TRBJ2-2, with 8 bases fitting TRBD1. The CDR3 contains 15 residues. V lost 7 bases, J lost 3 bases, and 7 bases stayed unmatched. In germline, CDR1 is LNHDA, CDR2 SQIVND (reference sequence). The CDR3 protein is CASIGYRGDTGELFF. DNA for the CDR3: TGTGCCAGTATAGGGTACAGGGGGGACACCGGGGAGCTGTTTTTT.

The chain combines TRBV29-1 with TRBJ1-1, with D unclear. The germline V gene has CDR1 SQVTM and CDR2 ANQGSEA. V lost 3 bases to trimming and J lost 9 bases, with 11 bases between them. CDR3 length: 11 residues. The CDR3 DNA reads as TGCAGCGTTGATGGTGGGGTCAAAGCTTTCTTT. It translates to CSVDGGVKAFF.